Below, 13 T cell receptor beta chains from the same sample are listed, as sequenced in a study of CD4 and CD8 cells across lung adenocarcinoma regions. TCRdb analysed the PCR reads with MiXCR anew, one entry per CDR3 protein. The data hold about 4,800 distinct CDR3 sequences, with approximately 50% observed a single time. Sample: CD4+ T cells from the margin of a lung tumor. These receptors were collected from a female donor with lung adenocarcinoma. The CD4 and CD8 labels of this study may be unreliable.

This clonotype is labeled medium-sized (0.01 to 0.1%). The chain employs TRBV6-5 and TRBJ2-3; 12 bases map to TRBD1. This CDR3 has 17 amino acids. Unmatched junction bases numbered 11, after V lost 5 bases and J lost 5 bases. CDR1 MNHEY and CDR2 SVGAGI come from the germline V gene. The CDR3 coding sequence is TGTGCCAGCAGTCACCCCGCCGGGACAGGGGGCGTAGATACGCAGTATTTT. It is translated as CASSHPAGTGGVDTQYF.

Many counts were recorded for this clonotype. This chain's CDR3 is CASSFGSQETQYF. In DNA form, the CDR3 reads TGTGCCAGCAGCTTCGGCAGTCAAGAGACCCAGTACTTC. The chain is built from TRBV5-6 and TRBJ2-5, with no clear D. V was clipped by 2 bases and J by 2 bases, with 7 bases between them. CDR3 size: 13 residues. CDR1 is SGHDT and CDR2 is YYEEEE in the germline V gene.

The V and J genes are TRBV6-1 and TRBJ2-1; 11 bases agree with TRBD2. From germline, CDR1 is MNHNS and CDR2 SASEGT. There are 14 residues in the CDR3. Unmatched junction bases numbered 2, after V lost 7 bases and J lost 3 bases. The CDR3 sequence is CASTGTSGYNEQFF. The CDR3 coding sequence is TGTGCCAGCACCGGGACTAGCGGCTACAATGAGCAGTTCTTC.

This clonotype was seen only once. An end of the junction does not agree with germline; a read error may underlie this. The rearrangement uses TRBV6-5 and TRBJ2-4; D may be TRBD1 or TRBD2 (6 bases each). This CDR3 spans 17 amino acids. Germline CDR1 reads MNHEY; CDR2 reads SVGAGI. The CDR3 reads CASSYGTGGRAKKIQYF. In DNA form, the CDR3 reads TGTGCCAGCAGTTATGGGACCGGGGGCCGTGCCAAAAAGATTCAGTACTTC.

This clonotype was detected once. One end of the junction fails to match germline, which may point to a read error. The chain carries TRBV6-1 and TRBJ2-3, with 9 positions matching TRBD2. The germline gives CDR1 MNHNS, CDR2 SASEGT. This CDR3 spans 14 amino acids. Here the CDR3 DNA reads TGTGCCAGCATGGTAGCGGGAGCCAAAAACATGCAGTATTTC. Amino acids: CASMVAGAKNMQYF.

As concerns this clonotype: The germline gene is not matched at one end of the junction; a read error may be the cause. V gene TRBV10-3 combines with J gene TRBJ2-5; 8 bases align to TRBD2. The V gene's germline CDR1 is ENHRY and CDR2 SYGVKD. The CDR3 loop spans 15 amino acids. CDR3 coding DNA: TGTGGTAGGGGGGACGGGGGGGGTGACCCAGAGACCCAGTACTTT. Translated: CGRGDGGGDPETQYF.

Turning to this clonotype: A much more abundant neighbour one base away suggests this may be a read error. The V call is TRBV6-1, the J call TRBJ2-1; 7 bases line up with TRBD1. The DNA end favors TRBJ2-7, so the J call may be wrong. The CDR3 length is 14 residues. The V gene's germline CDR1 is MNHNS and CDR2 SASEGT. The CDR3 loop is CASRARDRGDEQYF. The DNA for the CDR3 is TGTGCCAGCAGGGCCCGGGACAGAGGTGATGAGCAGTACTTC.

The chain recombines TRBV9 with TRBJ1-1, with 8 nucleotides matching TRBD1. Germline CDR1 is SGDLS and CDR2 is YYNGEE. J gave up 0 bases and V 3 bases, and 4 bases lay outside the gene matches. The CDR3 extends over 15 amino acids. The CDR3 reads CASSDRGALNTEAFF. In DNA, the CDR3 is TGTGCCAGCAGCGACAGGGGGGCCCTGAACACTGAAGCTTTCTTT.

As for this clonotype: A junction boundary mismatches the germline segment, possibly from a read error. The V gene is TRBV6-1, the J gene TRBJ2-3, with D perhaps being TRBD1 or TRBD2 (5 bases each). Germline lookup yields CDR1 MNHNS and CDR2 SASEGT. CDR3 size: 11 residues. CDR3 sequence reads: CASMRSGTQFF. CDR3 sequence (DNA): TGTGCCAGTATGAGGTCAGGGACGCAGTTTTTT.

This clonotype is medium-sized in the sample. The J gene is TRBJ2-6, the V gene TRBV6-5; D remains ambiguous. CDR1 is MNHEY, CDR2 SVGAGI, per germline. Trimming stripped 3 bases from V and 3 bases from J, with 3 bases between. The CDR3 loop spans 13 amino acids. DNA for the CDR3: TGTGCCAGCAGTTATTATGGGGCCAACGTCCTGACTTTC. Its protein is CASSYYGANVLTF.

This clonotype was seen a few times. The chain has TRBV4-1 and TRBJ2-1, with D perhaps TRBD1 (5 bases). Trimming removed 2 bases at V and 6 bases at J, with 20 bases between. The length of the CDR3 is 17 residues. Germline loops: CDR1 MGHRA, CDR2 YSYEKL. The CDR3 region is CASSQTHAEGVGNEQFF. The CDR3 coding sequence is TGCGCCAGCAGCCAAACGCATGCGGAAGGGGTGGGCAATGAGCAGTTCTTC.

The rearrangement links TRBV11-3 to TRBJ1-1, with D unclear. This CDR3 comprises 14 residues. Trimming shortened V by 2 bases and J by 0 bases, and 7 bases separated the two germline ends. Germline CDR1 reads SGHNT; CDR2 reads YENEEA. CDR3 sequence: CASSLQAVNTEAFF. Written as DNA, the CDR3 is TGTGCCAGCAGCTTACAGGCAGTGAACACTGAAGCTTTCTTT.

The sample holds one count of this clonotype. With a much larger clone just one base away, this may be a read error. The gene calls are TRBV10-2 and TRBJ2-7; D assignment may be TRBD1 or TRBD2 (7 bases each). The CDR3 extends over 14 amino acids. The V gene's germline CDR1 is WSHSY and CDR2 SAAADI. As DNA, the CDR3 is TGCGCCAGCAGAACAGGGGAGGGATCCTACGAGCATTACTTC. Translated, it gives CASRTGEGSYEHYF.